These 26 T cell receptor beta chains were sequenced from one sample in a study of blood T cell repertoires in COVID-19. Sequencing used immunoSEQ multiplex PCR; TCRdb keeps in-frame clones, though not all of them. The sample comprises some 300,000 clones, about 86% of which are singletons, and around 14% rests with the top ten. The sample was peripheral blood. These TCRs come from a woman aged 65 to 85 with COVID-19, enrolled during active disease.

This clone appeared a single time. The chain carries TRBV30 and TRBJ1-1; possibly TRBD1 for D (6 bases). The CDR3 contains 13 residues. V gave up 5 bases and J gave up 4 bases, with 14 bases separating them. Germline CDR1 GTSNPN, CDR2 SVGIG (reference sequence). CDR3 protein: CAWHRVSSTEAFF. The CDR3 coding sequence is TGTGCCTGGCACAGGGTATCGAGCACTGAAGCTTTCTTT.

The chain employs TRBV2 and TRBJ2-3; the match to TRBD2 covers 13 bases. This CDR3 comprises 15 residues. J lost 6 bases, V lost 6 bases, and 6 bases had no gene match. Germline V lookup: CDR1 SNHLY, CDR2 FYNNEI. The CDR3 region has the DNA TGTGCCAGCAGCCTTACTAGCGGGGGGGCGGATACGCAGTATTTT. Translation gives CASSLTSGGADTQYF.

The chain recombines TRBV28 with TRBJ2-3, with a possible D match to TRBD1 (5 bases). V lost 1 base to trimming and J lost 4 bases, with 9 bases between them. This CDR3 region has 14 residues. Per the germline V gene, CDR1 is MDHEN and CDR2 is SYDVKM. CDR3 protein: CASSLFRGPDTQYF. CDR3 DNA: TGTGCCAGCAGTTTATTTAGGGGTCCAGATACGCAGTATTTT.

This clone appeared once. The chain combines TRBV6-2 or TRBV6-3 with TRBJ2-2; 10 nucleotides match TRBD1. The CDR3 is 16 amino acids. V was clipped by 2 bases and J by 5 bases; unmatched bases: 5. Looked up from germline, CDR1 is MNHEY and CDR2 is SVGEGT. This CDR3 is CASSYAGTGDTGELFF. Here the CDR3 DNA reads TGTGCCAGCAGTTACGCAGGGACAGGGGATACCGGGGAGCTGTTTTTT.

The chain couples TRBV11-2 to TRBJ2-7; D may be TRBD1 (5 bases). There are 13 residues in the CDR3. Germline loops: CDR1 SGHAT, CDR2 FQNNGV. V was pared by 5 bases and J by 3 bases, with 11 bases between. The CDR3: CASSLSQGYEQYF. The CDR3 DNA is TGTGCCAGCAGCCTAAGTCAGGGCTACGAGCAGTACTTC.

CDR3: CASSQAYEEQFF. The DNA of the CDR3 is TGTGCCAGCAGCCAAGCCTACGAAGAGCAGTTCTTC. The gene calls are TRBV3-1 (or the pseudogene TRBV3-2) and TRBJ2-1, with D hard to call. Trimming stripped 1 base from V and 10 bases from J, with 8 bases between. The CDR3 is made up of 12 amino acids. Germline assignment: CDR1 LGHDT and CDR2 YNNKEL (reference sequence).

The chain is built from TRBV28 and TRBJ1-6, with 9 bases that match TRBD1. The CDR3 is 15 amino acids. V gave up 3 bases and J gave up 7 bases; unmatched junction bases: 4. Germline CDR1 is MDHEN and CDR2 is SYDVKM. The CDR3 protein is CASSLSGTGNSPLHF. The CDR3, as DNA: TGTGCCAGCAGTTTGTCCGGGACAGGGAATTCACCCCTCCACTTT. The variable domain in full, completed from reference TRBV28 and TRBJ1-6, reads DVKVTQSSRYLVKRTGEKVFLECVQDMDHENMFWYRQDPGLGLRLIYFSYDVKMKEKGDIPEGYSVSREKKERFSLILESASTNQTSMYLCASSLSGTGNSPLHFGNGTRLTVT.

The chain recombines TRBV24-1 with TRBJ1-1; a possible D gene is TRBD1 (6 bases). This CDR3 region has 13 residues. Per germline, CDR1 KGHDR and CDR2 SFDVKD. The V end was cut by 4 bases, the J end by 12 bases, with 17 bases between. The CDR3 DNA is TGTGCCACCAGTGACCCAATCACGGGGGGGCCTTTCTTT. This sequence encodes CATSDPITGGPFF.

This clone was picked up one time. The V gene is TRBV5-1, the J gene TRBJ2-2; no clear D gene. Germline loops: CDR1 SGHRS, CDR2 YFSETQ. Trimming left V 4 bases short and J 4 bases short, with 11 bases between. This CDR3 spans 14 amino acids. The CDR3 nucleotides are TGCGCCAGCAGCAGTACTTCTATCACCGGGGAGCTGTTTTTT. This codes for CASSSTSITGELFF. The full variable domain, with the rest looked up from reference TRBV5-1 and TRBJ2-2, is KAGVTQTPRYLIKTRGQQVTLSCSPISGHRSVSWYQQTPGQGLQFLFEYFSETQRNKGNFPGRFSGRQFSNSRSEMNVSTLELGDSALYLCASSSTSITGELFFGEGSRLTVL.

The chain combines TRBV6-5 with TRBJ1-1, with 7 bases matching TRBD1. Germline CDR1 is MNHEY and CDR2 is SVGAGI. CDR3 length: 15 amino acids. V shed 2 bases, J shed 1 base, and the junction held 4 bases outside the gene matches. The CDR3 coding sequence is TGTGCCAGCAGTTACGGGGACAGATCGAACACTGAAGCTTTCTTT. Protein: CASSYGDRSNTEAFF.

This chain uses TRBV2 with TRBJ2-2, with TRBD2 matching over 11 bases. The J segment lost 5 bases and the V segment lost 9 bases, leaving 5 bases of the junction unmatched. CDR3 length: 14 amino acids. Germline CDR1 SNHLY, CDR2 FYNNEI. This CDR3 is CASRLAGPTGELFF. The CDR3 nucleotides are TGTGCCAGTCGACTAGCGGGGCCAACCGGGGAGCTGTTTTTT.

The gene calls are TRBV24-1 and TRBJ2-3; D gene ambiguous. Germline values: CDR1 KGHDR, CDR2 SFDVKD. The V end lost 5 bases, the J end lost 0 bases, and 8 bases lay between the germline ends. This CDR3 contains 14 residues. The CDR3 is CATSGAESTDTQYF. The CDR3 DNA reads TGTGCCACCAGTGGGGCAGAAAGCACAGATACGCAGTATTTT.

This clone showed up just once. This chain links TRBV7-8 with TRBJ1-3; 8 bases match TRBD1. This CDR3 has 15 amino acids. Germline trimming cut 2 bases from V and 4 bases from J; bases unmatched to any gene: 4. CDR1 is SGHVS and CDR2 is FQNEAQ in the germline V gene. The chain's CDR3 is CASSLPTGEGNTIYF. DNA of the CDR3: TGTGCCAGCAGCTTACCGACAGGGGAAGGAAACACCATATATTTT.

The V call is TRBV6-1, the J call TRBJ1-5; maybe TRBD1 (5 bases). This CDR3 comprises 15 residues. Germline V gives CDR1 MNHNS, CDR2 SASEGT. V lost 2 bases to trimming and J lost 6 bases, with 14 bases between them. The DNA for the CDR3 is TGTGCCAGCAGTGAACTAGTAGGGGTTGGTCAGCCCCAGCATTTT. The encoded protein is CASSELVGVGQPQHF.

The rearrangement uses TRBV4-2 and TRBJ1-6; possibly TRBD1 for D (6 bases). Per the germline V gene, CDR1 is LGHNA and CDR2 is YNFKEQ. V lost 5 bases to trimming and J lost 7 bases, with 15 bases between them. This CDR3 contains 15 residues. The CDR3 coding sequence is TGTGCCAGCAGCGTACAGGGTGCTGGAAATTCACCCCTCCACTTT. Its translation is CASSVQGAGNSPLHF.

The chain carries TRBV5-1 and TRBJ2-1, with D maybe TRBD2 (6 bases). The CDR3 spans 16 residues. The V end was cut by 4 bases, the J end by 5 bases, with 19 bases between. Per the germline V gene, CDR1 is SGHRS and CDR2 is YFSETQ. Here the CDR3 reads CASSPTGTSGDNEQFF. The DNA of the CDR3 is TGCGCCAGCAGCCCTACCGGGACTTCCGGAGACAATGAGCAGTTCTTC.

The chain has TRBV6-5 and TRBJ1-2; possible D gene TRBD1, 6 bases. The CDR3 length is 14 residues. Looked up from germline, CDR1 is MNHEY and CDR2 is SVGAGI. Trimming left V 0 bases short and J 6 bases short, with 11 bases between. The CDR3 DNA follows: TGTGCCAGCAGTTACTCGACCAGGGGAGATGGCTACACCTTC. Protein: CASSYSTRGDGYTF.

This chain joins TRBV2 and TRBJ2-2; 8 bases agree with TRBD1. The CDR3 consists of 16 residues. Germline CDR1 SNHLY, CDR2 FYNNEI. V dropped 6 bases and J dropped 6; count of bases not matched to a gene: 12. This CDR3 reads CASRGSDRGRAGELFF. The CDR3 DNA is TGTGCCAGCAGGGGATCCGACAGGGGCCGGGCCGGGGAGCTGTTTTTT.

V is TRBV19 and J is TRBJ2-1; 8 bases agree with TRBD2. The CDR3 length is 15 residues. V was pared by 3 bases and J by 6 bases, with 7 bases of the junction left unmatched. Germline V gives CDR1 LNHDA, CDR2 SQIVND (reference sequence). CDR3 region: CASSMGLGIGNEQFF. CDR3 bases: TGTGCCAGTAGTATGGGACTAGGAATCGGCAATGAGCAGTTCTTC.

This chain links TRBV9 with TRBJ2-2; TRBD2 agrees at 7 bases. V shed 0 bases and J 0 bases; nucleotides not matched to a gene: 5. This CDR3 is 17 amino acids long. Per the germline V gene, CDR1 is SGDLS and CDR2 is YYNGEE. CDR3 sequence (DNA): TGTGCCAGCAGCGTAGCCGGCGGGGGACCGAACACCGGGGAGCTGTTTTTT. It is translated as CASSVAGGGPNTGELFF.

This clone was observed a handful of times. This chain connects TRBV5-6 to TRBJ1-2, with 7 bases identical to TRBD1. The V gene end was trimmed by 0 bases and the J gene end by 0 bases; junction bases not matched to a gene: 2. Germline V gene data show CDR1 as SGHDT and CDR2 as YYEEEE. This CDR3 contains 15 residues. For the CDR3, the DNA is TGTGCCAGCAGCTTGGCAGGGACAGCTAACTATGGCTACACCTTC. Translation gives CASSLAGTANYGYTF.

This clone showed up just once. V and J are TRBV6-5 and TRBJ1-1; no clear D. The CDR3 spans 11 residues. In germline, CDR1 is MNHEY, CDR2 SVGAGI. The V end lost 10 bases, the J end lost 3 bases, and 9 bases lay between the germline ends. Here the CDR3 DNA reads TGTGCCACTCCGGGGTACACTGAAGCTTTCTTT. Translation: CATPGYTEAFF.

The V and J genes are TRBV1 and TRBJ2-3; the DNA was not used to check the table's D call, TRBD2. TRBV1 has pseudogene status. CDR3 length equals 15 residues. The chain's CDR3 is CTSRHRDQVADTQYF. In DNA form, the CDR3 reads TGCACCAGCAGGCACCGGGATCAAGTGGCAGATACGCAGTATTTT.

The chain couples TRBV4-3 to TRBJ1-2; the match to TRBD1 covers 10 bases. The V and J ends lost 5 bases and 7 bases, in that order; junction bases with no gene match: 13. Per the germline V gene, CDR1 is LGHNA and CDR2 is YSLEER. The CDR3 sequence is 16 residues long. This CDR3 reads CASSSRTGGVLGGYTF. As DNA, the CDR3 is TGCGCCAGCAGCTCTCGGACAGGGGGGGTGCTGGGTGGCTACACCTTC.

The gene calls are TRBV18 and TRBJ1-1, with 7 bases fitting TRBD1. The CDR3 contains 15 residues. The germline gives CDR1 KGHSH, CDR2 LQKENI. V was pared by 0 bases and J by 2 bases, with 3 bases of the junction left unmatched. The chain's CDR3 is CASSPPTGINTEAFF. Written as DNA, the CDR3 is TGTGCCAGCTCACCACCGACAGGGATCAACACTGAAGCTTTCTTT.

This clone was seen once. The rearrangement uses TRBV7-3 and TRBJ2-2; D call uncertain. This CDR3 is built from 12 residues. V lost 0 bases and J lost 7, with 3 bases in between. The V gene's germline CDR1 is SGHTA and CDR2 FQGTGA. The CDR3 here is CASSLTYGELFF. The CDR3 DNA is TGTGCCAGCAGCTTAACCTACGGGGAGCTGTTTTTT.